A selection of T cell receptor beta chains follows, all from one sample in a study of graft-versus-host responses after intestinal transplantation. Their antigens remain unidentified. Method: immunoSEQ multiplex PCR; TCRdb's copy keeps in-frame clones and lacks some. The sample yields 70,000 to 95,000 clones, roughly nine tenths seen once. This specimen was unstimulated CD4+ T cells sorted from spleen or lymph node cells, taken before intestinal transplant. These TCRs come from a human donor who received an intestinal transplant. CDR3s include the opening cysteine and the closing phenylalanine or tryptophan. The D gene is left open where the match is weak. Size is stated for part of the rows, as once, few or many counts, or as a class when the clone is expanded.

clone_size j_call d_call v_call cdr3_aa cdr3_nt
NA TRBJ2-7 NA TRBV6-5 CASSYLGQGTHEQYF TGTGCCAGCAGTTACCTTGGGCAGGGTACCCACGAGCAGTACTTC
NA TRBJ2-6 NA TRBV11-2 CASSPGILNVLTF TGTGCCAGCAGCCCAGGGATTCTCAACGTCCTGACTTTC
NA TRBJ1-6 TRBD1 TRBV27 CASSSGTGGNSPLHF TGTGCCAGCAGTTCCGGGACAGGGGGCAATTCACCCCTCCACTTT
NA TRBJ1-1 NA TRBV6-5 CASSYSSGAFAEAFF TGTGCCAGCAGTTACTCCTCAGGGGCTTTCGCTGAAGCTTTCTTT
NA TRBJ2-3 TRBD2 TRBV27 CASSKKTTGTSGTDTQYF TGTGCCAGCAGTAAAAAAACTACCGGGACTAGCGGCACAGATACGCAGTATTTT
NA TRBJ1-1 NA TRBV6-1 CASSEPPYTEAFF TGTGCCAGCAGTGAACCCCCTTACACTGAAGCTTTCTTT
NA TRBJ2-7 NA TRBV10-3 CAISDGGGRSYEQYF TGTGCCATCAGTGATGGGGGGGGCCGGAGCTACGAGCAGTACTTC
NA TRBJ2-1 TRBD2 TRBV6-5 CASNGLAGDYNEQFF TGTGCCAGCAACGGACTAGCGGGGGACTACAATGAGCAGTTCTTC
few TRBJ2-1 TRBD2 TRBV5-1 CASSLGTLAGVNEQFF TGCGCCAGCAGCTTAGGAACCCTAGCGGGGGTGAATGAGCAGTTCTTC
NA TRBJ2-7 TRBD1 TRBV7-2 CASSLTGTGAYEQYF TGTGCCAGCAGCTTAACCGGGACAGGGGCCTACGAGCAGTACTTC
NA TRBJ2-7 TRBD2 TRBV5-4 CASSYPSGGSYEQYF TGTGCCAGCAGCTACCCTAGCGGGGGGTCCTACGAGCAGTACTTC
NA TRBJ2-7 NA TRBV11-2 CASSLGTGHSYEQYF TGTGCCAGCAGCTTAGGGACGGGACACTCCTACGAGCAGTACTTC
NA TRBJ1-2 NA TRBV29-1 CSVDFPGGLYGYTF TGCAGCGTTGATTTCCCGGGGGGATTATATGGCTACACCTTC
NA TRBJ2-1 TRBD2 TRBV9 CASSVVAGGPVGEQFF TGTGCCAGCAGCGTAGTGGCGGGGGGGCCGGTGGGTGAGCAGTTCTTC
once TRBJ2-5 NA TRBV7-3 CASSGIRGETQYF TGTGCCAGCAGTGGTATAAGGGGCGAGACCCAGTACTTC
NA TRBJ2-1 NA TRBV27 CASSLGRGASGEQFF TGTGCCAGCAGTTTAGGCCGGGGGGCAAGTGGTGAGCAGTTCTTC
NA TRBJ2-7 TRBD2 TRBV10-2 CASRLVAGDSYEQYF TGCGCCAGCCGGCTTGTAGCGGGGGACTCCTACGAGCAGTACTTC
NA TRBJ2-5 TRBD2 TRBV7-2 CASSLRLASENWYF TGTGCCAGCAGCCTACGACTAGCGAGCGAGAACTGGTACTTC
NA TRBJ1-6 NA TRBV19 CASSPPSLRDNSPLHF TGTGCCAGTAGTCCACCCTCTTTGAGGGATAATTCACCCCTCCACTTT
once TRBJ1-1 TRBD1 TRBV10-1 CASSRDRGDTEAFF TGCGCCAGCAGTAGGGACAGGGGTGACACTGAAGCTTTCTTT
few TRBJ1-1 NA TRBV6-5 CASSPNRDRGEAFF TGTGCCAGCAGTCCGAACAGGGATAGGGGTGAAGCTTTCTTT
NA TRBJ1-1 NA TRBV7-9 CASSLAGTEAFF TGTGCCAGCAGCTTGGCAGGGACTGAAGCTTTCTTT
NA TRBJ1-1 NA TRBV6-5 CASSYLPQGGTEAFF TGTGCCAGCAGTTACTTACCCCAGGGAGGGACTGAAGCTTTCTTT
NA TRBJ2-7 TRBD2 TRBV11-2 CASSPSGRGKYEQYF TGTGCCAGCAGCCCCTCAGGGCGGGGGAAGTACGAGCAGTACTTC
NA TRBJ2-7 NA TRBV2 CASTGITYEQYF TGTGCCAGCACAGGGATCACCTACGAGCAGTACTTC
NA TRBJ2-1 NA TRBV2 CASRRGNEQFF TGTGCCAGCAGACGGGGGAATGAGCAGTTCTTC
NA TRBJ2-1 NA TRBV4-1 CASSQDYGMGFSVYEQFF TGCGCCAGCAGCCAAGATTACGGGATGGGTTTTAGCGTGTATGAGCAGTTCTTC
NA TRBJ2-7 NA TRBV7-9 CASSPVAGAYEQYF TGTGCCAGCAGCCCCGTCGCGGGGGCGTACGAGCAGTACTTC
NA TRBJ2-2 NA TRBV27 CASRRTRVGDPGELFF TGTGCCAGCAGACGGACGAGGGTTGGGGATCCCGGGGAGCTGTTTTTT
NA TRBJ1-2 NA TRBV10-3 CAIRAKGFYPF TGTGCCATCAGGGCAAAGGGGTTTTATCCCTTC
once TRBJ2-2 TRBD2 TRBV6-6 CASSQTSGGAIGELFF TGTGCCAGCAGCCAGACTAGCGGGGGGGCGATAGGGGAGCTGTTTTTT
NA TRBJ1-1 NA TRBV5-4 CASSLDRRVGGTEAFF TGTGCCAGCAGCTTGGACCGTAGGGTTGGAGGGACTGAAGCTTTCTTT
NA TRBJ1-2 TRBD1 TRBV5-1 CASSPWTGGGYYGYTF TGCGCCAGCAGCCCGTGGACAGGGGGCGGTTACTATGGCTACACCTTC
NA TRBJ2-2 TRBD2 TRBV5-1 CASSLAPILAGASGELFF TGCGCCAGCAGCTTGGCCCCAATCCTAGCGGGGGCGTCCGGGGAGCTGTTTTTT
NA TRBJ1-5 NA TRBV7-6 CASSLFTGTQPQHF TGTGCCAGCAGCTTGTTCACAGGGACTCAGCCCCAGCATTTT
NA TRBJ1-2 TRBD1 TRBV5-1 CASSRLGQASNYGYTF TGCGCCAGCAGCCGATTGGGACAGGCTTCTAACTATGGCTACACCTTC
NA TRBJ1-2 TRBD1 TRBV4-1 CASSQDWDRIDHIDGYTF TGCGCCAGCAGCCAAGATTGGGACAGGATCGATCATATAGATGGCTACACCTTC
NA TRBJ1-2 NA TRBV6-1 CASSNPITDYGYTF TGTGCCAGCAGTAATCCTATTACGGACTATGGCTACACCTTC
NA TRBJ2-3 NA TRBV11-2 CASSRLPGTDTQYF TGTGCCAGCAGCCGACTCCCCGGGACAGATACGCAGTATTTT
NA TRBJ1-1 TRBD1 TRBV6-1 CASRDRGLSTEAFF TGTGCCAGCCGGGACAGGGGGCTTAGCACTGAAGCTTTCTTT
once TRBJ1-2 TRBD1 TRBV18 CASSPDRGLNYGYTF TGTGCCAGCTCACCAGACAGGGGCCTAAACTATGGCTACACCTTC